A selection of T cell receptor beta chains follows, all from one sample in a study of identical twins. TCRdb independently ran MiXCR on the 5' RACE reads; one entry per CDR3 protein. Of about 530,000 distinct CDR3 sequences in the sample, around 24% were seen once. The sample also formed part of further work on yellow fever vaccine responses in identical twins.

Sequencing used CD4+ T cells sorted from blood. The receptors were gathered from a woman aged 18-30 years in good health. The CDR3 runs from the conserved cysteine through the conserved F or W. D genes are given only for firm matches. The size of a clone is reported for some rows only, either as once, few or many, or as a class for expanded clones.

D gene | clone size | J gene | V gene | CDR3 protein | CDR3 DNA
. | many | TRBJ2-1 | TRBV20-1 | CSAHPAIEQFF | TGCAGTGCCCACCCGGCGATTGAGCAGTTCTTC
. | . | TRBJ2-1 | TRBV5-1 | CASSGPTNNEQFF | TGCGCCAGCAGCGGCCCTACCAACAATGAGCAGTTCTTC
TRBD1 | . | TRBJ1-2 | TRBV10-3 | CAISEPKQGHYGYTF | TGTGCCATCAGTGAGCCCAAACAGGGGCACTATGGCTACACCTTC
. | few | TRBJ2-1 | TRBV9 | CASSVAPYNEQFF | TGTGCCAGCAGCGTGGCGCCCTACAATGAGCAGTTCTTC
. | few | TRBJ2-1 | TRBV24-1 | CATSDLRAYNEQFF | TGTGCCACCAGTGATTTGAGGGCGTACAATGAGCAGTTCTTC
. | few | TRBJ1-6 | TRBV19 | CASARFFDPNSPLHF | TGTGCCAGTGCTAGGTTTTTCGATCCAAATTCACCCCTCCACTTT
. | . | TRBJ2-7 | TRBV12-3/TRBV12-4 | CASSLALGTKQYF | TGTGCCAGCAGTTTAGCGCTGGGGACCAAGCAGTACTTC
TRBD2 | few | TRBJ2-1 | TRBV3-1 | CASSQGEGTGQFF | TGTGCCAGCAGCCAAGGGGAGGGTACTGGGCAGTTCTTC
TRBD2 | few | TRBJ2-1 | TRBV5-1 | CASSLASGSGNEQFF | TGCGCCAGCAGCTTGGCTAGCGGGAGTGGCAATGAGCAGTTCTTC
TRBD1 | . | TRBJ2-2 | TRBV5-1 | CASSLKFGQGADTGELFF | TGCGCCAGCAGCTTGAAGTTCGGACAGGGGGCCGACACCGGGGAGCTGTTTTTT
TRBD2 | . | TRBJ2-5 | TRBV20-1 | CSARASGETQYF | TGCAGTGCTAGAGCTAGCGGGGAGACCCAGTACTTC
TRBD1 | . | TRBJ2-2 | TRBV27 | CASGDSFTGELFF | TGTGCCAGCGGGGACAGCTTCACCGGGGAGCTGTTTTTT